The clone carrying this T cell receptor (beta chain) occurred a few times. Its antigen remains unidentified. Germline V lookup: CDR1 KGHSH, CDR2 LQKENI. The J segment lost 4 bases and the V segment lost 4 bases, leaving 2 bases of the junction unmatched. This CDR3 has 14 amino acids. RNA extraction gave at least 6 micrograms of total RNA per sample. A J-beta primer mix and a sample-barcoded 5' primer were used in a second PCR of roughly 7 to 12 cycles. A single record per CDR3 protein comes from TCRdb applying MiXCR to the 5' RACE reads. Counted here are over a million distinct CDR3 sequences, approximately 43% occurring once; the ten biggest clones make up around 4%. This entry belongs to a study of blood T cells in healthy people across ages. Study-level results: Since the PBMCs were unsorted, naive and antigen-experienced cells could not be conclusively compared.

Sample: blood. This sequence joins TRBV18 and TRBJ2-1, with 9 bases that match TRBD1. This sequence was found in a woman aged 18-30 years in good health. In nucleotides, the CDR3 is TGTGCCAGCTCACGGGACAGGGAATACAATGAGCAGTTCTTC. It encodes CASSRDREYNEQFF.